This entry features one T cell receptor beta chain sequence. The data stem from a study of OX40 agonist ivuxolimab in advanced cancers. About the study: Recorded diagnoses for dose-escalation patients were hepatocellular carcinoma, melanoma, renal cell or head and neck cancer.

Profiling relied on immunoSEQ multiplex PCR, and the TCRdb table lists in-frame clones only, not all of them. The data contain 12,000 or so clones, around 83% of them seen just once; the ten biggest clones take up about 27%. Germline V gives CDR1 MNHEY, CDR2 SVGAGI. Trimming removed 6 bases at V and 0 bases at J, with 9 bases between. The CDR3 extends over 14 amino acids. With baseline, cycle 4 day 1, and cycle 7 day 1 as timepoints, blood was sampled. The sequence came from an adult with an advanced solid tumor such as melanoma, head and neck, liver or kidney cancer. The material sequenced was CD4+ or CD8+ T cells sorted from blood, taken in a trial of the OX40 agonist ivuxolimab. This chain uses TRBV6-5 with TRBJ2-1, with unresolved D. CDR3 loop: CASSWGSSYNEQFF. The CDR3 nucleotides read TGTGCCAGCAGCTGGGGTAGCTCCTACAATGAGCAGTTCTTC.